Listed below are T cell receptor beta chains from one sample, sequenced in a study of regulatory T cells in long-lasting Graves disease. TCRdb recomputed calls from the multiplex PCR reads with MiXCR, one row per CDR3 protein. The sample contains 400,000 to 500,000 distinct CDR3 sequences, 15% of which appear only once. These records were also assigned to another study, of T cells in Graves' hyperthyroidism and ophthalmopathy.

The sequenced sample was peripheral blood mononuclear cells (PBMCs), obtained at new diagnosis, from a patient treated with antithyroid drugs. The source of these receptors is a woman younger than 45 with Graves disease. The CDR3 runs from the conserved cysteine through the conserved F or W. The D gene is left open where the match is weak. Part of the rows lack a size; the others show once, few, many or a class for expanded clones.

D gene	V gene	clone size	J gene	CDR3 protein	CDR3 DNA
NA	TRBV5-1	many	TRBJ2-7	CASSGTWGVEQYF	TGCGCCAGCAGCGGTACTTGGGGTGTGGAGCAGTACTTC
TRBD1	TRBV2	few	TRBJ2-2	CASRTGSDTGELFF	TGTGCCAGCAGGACAGGGAGTGACACCGGGGAGCTGTTTTTT
NA	TRBV5-6	many	TRBJ1-2	CASSLIFGTSANYGYTF	TGTGCCAGCAGCTTGATCTTCGGGACGAGCGCGAACTATGGCTACACCTTC
NA	TRBV5-6	many	TRBJ1-4	CASSEVDEKLFF	TGTGCCAGCAGCGAGGTCGATGAAAAACTGTTTTTT
TRBD1	TRBV20-1	many	TRBJ2-3	CSASSGTGRTDTQYF	TGCAGTGCTAGTTCCGGGACAGGGAGGACAGATACGCAGTATTTT
NA	TRBV15	many	TRBJ2-1	CATSRPARGNEQFF	TGTGCCACCAGCAGACCGGCAAGGGGCAATGAGCAGTTCTTC
NA	TRBV27	NA	TRBJ1-2	CASSFSPGWYGYTF	TGTGCCAGCAGTTTTTCTCCGGGATGGTATGGCTACACCTTC
TRBD2	TRBV20-1	many	TRBJ2-7	CSAREWTNSSGRYEQYF	TGCAGTGCTAGAGAGTGGACTAATTCTAGCGGGAGATACGAGCAGTACTTC
NA	TRBV4-2	NA	TRBJ1-5	CASSQGRDYGNQPQHF	TGTGCCAGCAGCCAAGGCCGGGATTATGGCAATCAGCCCCAGCATTTT
NA	TRBV7-9	few	TRBJ1-3	CASSLQGIADTIYF	TGTGCCAGCAGCCTTCAGGGTATCGCAGACACCATATATTTT
NA	TRBV6-1	NA	TRBJ2-1	CASSPKLRTDNEQFF	TGTGCCAGCAGTCCAAAACTACGGACAGACAATGAGCAGTTCTTC
NA	TRBV7-3	many	TRBJ2-7	CASSPQGGGRYEQYF	TGTGCCAGCAGCCCACAAGGGGGGGGCCGATACGAGCAGTACTTC
TRBD1	TRBV20-1	many	TRBJ1-2	CSAGGQGRDYGYTF	TGCAGTGCTGGAGGACAGGGAAGGGACTATGGCTACACCTTC
NA	TRBV20-1	many	TRBJ2-7	CSAISRSTYEQYF	TGCAGTGCTATAAGTAGGTCGACCTACGAGCAGTACTTC
NA	TRBV11-2	many	TRBJ2-7	CASSFQLDTYEQYF	TGTGCCAGCAGCTTCCAGCTCGACACCTACGAGCAGTACTTC
NA	TRBV11-2	few	TRBJ1-2	CASSLDPGPAGSYTF	TGTGCCAGCAGCTTAGATCCCGGGCCGGCTGGTTCGTACACCTTC
NA	TRBV6-1	NA	TRBJ1-1	CASVEGNTEAFF	TGTGCCAGCGTTGAGGGTAACACTGAAGCTTTCTTT
NA	TRBV19	many	TRBJ1-1	CASSTTGTRGEAFF	TGTGCCAGTAGTACAACGGGGACAAGGGGTGAAGCTTTCTTT
NA	TRBV7-9	NA	TRBJ1-6	CASTAGQGQSPLHF	TGTGCCAGCACGGCGGGGCAGGGGCAGTCACCCCTCCACTTT
NA	TRBV20-1	NA	TRBJ2-7	CSARVGSQTYEQYF	TGCAGTGCTAGAGTAGGGTCACAAACCTACGAGCAGTACTTC
NA	TRBV24-1	NA	TRBJ2-6	CATSDRRTGANVLTF	TGTGCCACCAGTGATAGGAGGACTGGGGCCAACGTCCTGACTTTC
NA	TRBV10-2	NA	TRBJ2-1	CASSPGRATGEQFF	TGCGCCAGCTCTCCCGGACGGGCGACAGGTGAGCAGTTCTTC
TRBD2	TRBV4-1	few	TRBJ2-1	CASSPRVLADYNEQFF	TGCGCCAGCAGCCCCCGCGTACTAGCGGATTACAATGAGCAGTTCTTC
TRBD2	TRBV12-3/TRBV12-4	few	TRBJ2-7	CASRLTSGSLDEQYF	TGTGCCAGCAGGTTGACTAGCGGGAGCCTCGACGAGCAGTACTTC
TRBD1	TRBV6-4	NA	TRBJ1-3	CASSPGTGGKGNTIYF	TGTGCCAGCAGTCCCGGGACAGGGGGCAAAGGAAACACCATATATTTT
TRBD1	TRBV19	NA	TRBJ2-7	CASSQPGQAYEQYF	TGTGCCAGTAGTCAGCCGGGACAGGCCTACGAGCAGTACTTC
NA	TRBV7-8	many	TRBJ2-1	CASSHERVMNEQFF	TGTGCCAGCAGCCACGAGAGGGTAATGAATGAGCAGTTCTTC
TRBD2	TRBV5-1	many	TRBJ2-1	CASSLAGGPMDEQFF	TGCGCCAGCAGCTTGGCGGGAGGCCCTATGGATGAGCAGTTCTTC
TRBD2	TRBV29-1	many	TRBJ2-3	CSVEDQRTSGSTDTQYF	TGCAGCGTTGAAGATCAGAGGACTAGCGGGAGCACAGATACGCAGTATTTT
TRBD1	TRBV2	many	TRBJ2-7	CASRNAGTVSSYEQYF	TGTGCCAGCAGAAATGCCGGGACAGTGAGCTCCTACGAGCAGTACTTC
TRBD1	TRBV15	NA	TRBJ1-2	CATSTRDRRHGYTF	TGTGCCACCAGCACGCGGGACAGGCGGCATGGCTACACCTTC
TRBD2	TRBV2	many	TRBJ2-1	CASTSSGLAGFPDNEQFF	TGTGCCAGCACCTCCTCAGGACTAGCGGGCTTCCCCGACAATGAGCAGTTCTTC
TRBD2	TRBV2	NA	TRBJ2-1	CASSEAGATSGSTNEQFF	TGTGCCAGCAGTGAAGCGGGGGCGACTAGCGGGAGTACGAATGAGCAGTTCTTC
NA	TRBV7-3	NA	TRBJ2-1	CASSLGESRYNEQFF	TGTGCCAGCAGCTTAGGTGAGTCGCGCTACAATGAGCAGTTCTTC
TRBD2	TRBV3-1	NA	TRBJ2-1	CASSQGLAGEFF	TGTGCCAGCAGCCAAGGTCTAGCGGGAGAGTTCTTC
NA	TRBV28	many	TRBJ2-3	CASGPLAELTDTQYF	TGTGCCAGCGGGCCGCTAGCCGAGTTGACAGATACGCAGTATTTT
NA	TRBV9	NA	TRBJ1-5	CASNSGVGQPQHF	TGTGCCAGCAATTCAGGGGTTGGTCAGCCCCAGCATTTT
NA	TRBV5-1	many	TRBJ2-3	CASSQPSTISTDTQYF	TGCGCCAGCAGCCAACCTTCGACAATAAGCACAGATACGCAGTATTTT
TRBD2	TRBV19	NA	TRBJ2-7	CATVEVRTSGVYEQYF	TGTGCCACTGTGGAGGTACGGACTAGCGGAGTTTACGAGCAGTACTTC
NA	TRBV18	many	TRBJ2-2	CASSPQPRGELFF	TGTGCCAGCTCACCGCAACCGAGGGGGGAGCTGTTTTTT
NA	TRBV27	NA	TRBJ2-1	CASSPTLLETYNEQFF	TGTGCCAGCAGTCCGACCCTCCTAGAAACCTACAATGAGCAGTTCTTC
TRBD2	TRBV5-4	few	TRBJ2-4	CASSTDLAGEYIQYF	TGTGCCAGCAGCACAGACCTAGCGGGAGAGTACATTCAGTACTTC
TRBD2	TRBV6-1	many	TRBJ2-4	CASSDSGSDKNIQYF	TGTGCCAGCAGTGACAGCGGGAGTGACAAAAACATTCAGTACTTC
TRBD1	TRBV9	many	TRBJ2-1	CASSHRRGGVFGNEQFF	TGTGCCAGCAGCCACCGGAGAGGGGGCGTTTTTGGGAATGAGCAGTTCTTC
TRBD1	TRBV27	many	TRBJ1-3	CASMSGGPDSGNTIYF	TGTGCCAGCATGTCAGGGGGCCCGGACTCTGGAAACACCATATATTTT
NA	TRBV29-1	many	TRBJ2-1	CSVDEQFF	TGCAGCGTAGATGAGCAGTTCTTC
TRBD2	TRBV7-2	NA	TRBJ2-7	CASSLLPPGLAGGRSEQYF	TGTGCCAGCAGCTTACTGCCCCCGGGACTAGCGGGAGGTCGCAGCGAGCAGTACTTC
NA	TRBV6-2/TRBV6-3	many	TRBJ1-2	CASTHWGTGYTF	TGTGCCAGCACCCACTGGGGGACTGGCTACACCTTC
TRBD2	TRBV9	few	TRBJ2-1	CASSVGAGDKFF	TGTGCCAGCAGCGTAGGAGCGGGAGATAAGTTCTTC
TRBD2	TRBV5-1	many	TRBJ2-3	CASKGLAGVSSTDTQYF	TGCGCCAGCAAGGGACTAGCGGGAGTCTCTAGCACAGATACGCAGTATTTT
NA	TRBV12-3/TRBV12-4	few	TRBJ2-2	CASTSLVSAGNTGELFF	TGTGCCAGCACTTCCCTGGTATCGGCAGGGAACACCGGGGAGCTGTTTTTT
NA	TRBV3-1	many	TRBJ1-2	CASSQEGGYGYTF	TGTGCCAGCAGCCAAGAGGGAGGGTATGGCTACACCTTC
TRBD1	TRBV28	NA	TRBJ2-1	CASSLGDRDNNEQFF	TGTGCCAGCAGTTTGGGGGACAGGGATAACAATGAGCAGTTCTTC
NA	TRBV20-1	many	TRBJ2-4	CSAAKDRKNIQYF	TGCAGTGCGGCCAAGGACAGAAAAAACATTCAGTACTTC